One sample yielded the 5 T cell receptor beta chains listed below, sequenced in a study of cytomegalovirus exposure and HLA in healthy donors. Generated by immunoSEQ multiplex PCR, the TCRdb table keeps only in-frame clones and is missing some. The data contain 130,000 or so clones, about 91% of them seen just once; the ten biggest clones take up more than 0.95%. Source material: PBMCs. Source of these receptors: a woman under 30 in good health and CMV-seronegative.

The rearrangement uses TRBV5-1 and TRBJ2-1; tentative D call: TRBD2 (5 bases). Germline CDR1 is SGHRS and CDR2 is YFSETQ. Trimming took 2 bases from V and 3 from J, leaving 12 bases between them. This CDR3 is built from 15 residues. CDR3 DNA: TGCGCCAGCAGCTTAAGATTGGGAGACTACAATGAGCAGTTCTTC. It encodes CASSLRLGDYNEQFF.

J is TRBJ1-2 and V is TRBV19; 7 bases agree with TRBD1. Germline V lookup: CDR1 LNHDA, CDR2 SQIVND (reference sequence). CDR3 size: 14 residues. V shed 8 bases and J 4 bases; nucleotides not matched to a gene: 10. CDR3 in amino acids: CASSDRSRTYGYTF. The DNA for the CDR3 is TGTGCCAGTTCGGACAGGTCTCGGACCTATGGCTACACCTTC. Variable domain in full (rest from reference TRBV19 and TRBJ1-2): DGGITQSPKYLFRKEGQNVTLSCEQNLNHDAMYWYRQDPGQGLRLIYYSQIVNDFQKGDIAEGYSVSREKKESFPLTVTSAQKNPTAFYLCASSDRSRTYGYTFGSGTRLTVV.

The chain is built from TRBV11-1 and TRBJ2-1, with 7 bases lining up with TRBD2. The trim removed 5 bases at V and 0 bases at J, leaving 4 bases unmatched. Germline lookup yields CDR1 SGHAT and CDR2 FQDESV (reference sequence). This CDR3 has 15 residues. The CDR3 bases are TGTGCCAGCAGCCACGGGGGGAGCTCCTACAATGAGCAGTTCTTC. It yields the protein CASSHGGSSYNEQFF.

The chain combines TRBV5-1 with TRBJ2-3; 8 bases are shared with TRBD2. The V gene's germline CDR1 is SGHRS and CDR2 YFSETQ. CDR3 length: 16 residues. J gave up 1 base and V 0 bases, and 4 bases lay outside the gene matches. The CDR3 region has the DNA TGCGCCAGCAGCTTGGCTTTGCGGGGGGGCACAGATACGCAGTATTTT. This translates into CASSLALRGGTDTQYF.

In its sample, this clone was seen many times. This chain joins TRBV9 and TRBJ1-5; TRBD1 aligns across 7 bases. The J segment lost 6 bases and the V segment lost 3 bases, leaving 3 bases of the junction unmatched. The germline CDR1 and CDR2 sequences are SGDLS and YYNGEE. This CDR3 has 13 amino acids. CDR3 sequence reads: CASSGDRVQPQHF. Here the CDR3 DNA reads TGTGCCAGCAGCGGAGACAGGGTTCAGCCCCAGCATTTT.